This T cell receptor beta chain stems from a study of blood T cell repertoires in COVID-19. The overall study: Sites in the United States, Italy and Spain provided acute and convalescent COVID-19 samples. T cells, B-cell-depleted T cells, or PBMCs provided the cDNA or gDNA that served as material.

The CDR3 runs 15 residues. Germline CDR1 reads MDHEN; CDR2 reads SYDVKM. V lost 3 bases to trimming and J lost 8 bases, with 16 bases between them. In the authors' methods: Amplifying reference gene primers gave estimates of nucleated cell counts. The table came from immunoSEQ multiplex PCR; TCRdb's copy has only in-frame clones and leaves some out. The V and J calls and clone size are taken from that table; D and trimming were inferred from the DNA. The data hold some 190,000 clones, with 80% to 90% observed a single time. The chain couples TRBV28 to TRBJ1-4, with D perhaps matching TRBD1 (5 bases). The receptor was derived from a man younger than 35 with active or convalescent COVID-19. The sample taken for sequencing was peripheral blood. CDR3 in amino acids: CASSFWAGKEEKLFF. The CDR3 nucleotides are TGTGCCAGCAGTTTTTGGGCAGGGAAAGAGGAAAAACTGTTTTTT.